This record covers a single T cell receptor beta chain. Assay: immunoSEQ multiplex PCR; the TCRdb copy retains only in-frame clones and omits some. Among about 79,000 clones listed, around 80% were seen once. This sample was taken from a study of T cell responses to AZD1222 COVID-19 vaccine. Across the study: Samples with a second dose at about 4 or about 12 weeks were pooled together.

CDR3 length equals 11 residues. Germline V gene lookup returns CDR1 PRHDT and CDR2 FYEKMQ (reference sequence). The V end lost 4 bases, the J end lost 14 bases, and 14 bases lay between the germline ends. This receptor was identified in an adult in good health. The chain recombines TRBV13 with TRBJ1-1; D not resolved. The source material was peripheral blood, sampled on day 0 of AZD1222 vaccination. CDR3 sequence (DNA): TGTGCCAGCAGCTACGGATCCGGCAACTTCTTT. It specifies CASSYGSGNFF.